The rows below give T cell receptor beta chains drawn from one sample of a study of T-cell memory formation after mild COVID-19. TCRdb re-analysed the 5' RACE reads in MiXCR, keeping a single row per CDR3 protein. The data contain 250,000 to 350,000 distinct CDR3 sequences, around 16% of them seen just once; the ten biggest clones take up approximately 23%. Input material: PBMCs or a T cell subset sorted from them (not recorded which). These receptors came from a young man who had mild COVID-19 (a few samples of this study predate the infection). Cell type and time point are not known. The CDR3 runs from the conserved cysteine through the conserved F or W. D genes are given only for firm matches. Not all rows give a size; the values are once, few, many and, for expanded clones, a class.

D,size,V,J,DNA,CDR3
TRBD1,few,TRBV20-1,TRBJ2-3,TGCAGTGCTAGGGCAGACAGGGGGCGTAGGACAGATACGCAGTATTTT,CSARADRGRRTDTQYF
TRBD2,-,TRBV11-2,TRBJ2-3,TGTGCCAGCAGCTTAGAACTAGCGGGGTCGAGCACAGATACGCAGTATTTT,CASSLELAGSSTDTQYF
-,many,TRBV12-3/TRBV12-4,TRBJ1-1,TGTGCCAGCAGTTTAGCCGAGGGCGCTGAAGCTTTCTTT,CASSLAEGAEAFF
-,few,TRBV25-1,TRBJ2-5,TGTGCCAGCAGTTTGACTCCCGGGTACAAAGAGACCCAGTACTTC,CASSLTPGYKETQYF
TRBD1,-,TRBV6-5,TRBJ2-4,TGTGCCAGCAGACCAGGGACAGGAGGGGGAAACATTCAGTACTTC,CASRPGTGGGNIQYF
-,-,TRBV6-5,TRBJ1-1,TGTGCCAGCAGTTACAGGGGGGCAGGAACTGAAGCTTTCTTT,CASSYRGAGTEAFF
-,-,TRBV14,TRBJ1-1,TGTGCCAGCAGCCGAACCTGGACTGAAGCTTTCTTT,CASSRTWTEAFF
-,few,TRBV2,TRBJ2-2,TGTGCCAGCAGTAGGAACGGGGAGCTGTTTTTT,CASSRNGELFF
TRBD2,-,TRBV4-1,TRBJ2-7,TGCGCCAGCAGCCTGGAGAGGTACGGGGGGGACGAGCAGTACTTC,CASSLERYGGDEQYF
-,few,TRBV20-1,TRBJ2-3,TGCAGTGCTACAGGGGGGGGCCGGGCAGATACGCAGTATTTT,CSATGGGRADTQYF
-,-,TRBV7-9,TRBJ2-3,TGTGCCAGCAGCTTAGCGCAGGGGGGGGGAAAAGATACGCAGTATTTT,CASSLAQGGGKDTQYF
-,few,TRBV7-9,TRBJ2-7,TGTGCCAGCAGCCCTCTCCAGGGCTCCTACGAGCAGTACTTC,CASSPLQGSYEQYF
TRBD1,many,TRBV5-1,TRBJ2-1,TGCGCCAGCAGCTCGGACAGGGCCTACAATGAGCAGTTCTTC,CASSSDRAYNEQFF
TRBD2,-,TRBV7-3,TRBJ2-3,TGTGCCAGCAGCCCCATGGGTAGCGGGGGACCCACAGATACGCAGTATTTT,CASSPMGSGGPTDTQYF
TRBD1,-,TRBV7-9,TRBJ1-6,TGTGCCAGCAGCGAGGGACAGGGAGTGAACTCACCCCTCCACTTT,CASSEGQGVNSPLHF
TRBD2,-,TRBV6-1,TRBJ2-7,TGTGCCAGCAGTGATGAGCGGGGGGGCCGGTGGTCCTACGAGCAGTACTTC,CASSDERGGRWSYEQYF
TRBD1,few,TRBV4-2,TRBJ1-6,TGTGCCAGCAGCCAAGGACAGGGTGAGAATTCACCCCTCCACTTT,CASSQGQGENSPLHF
TRBD2,-,TRBV20-1,TRBJ2-7,TGCAGTGCGTCCGGGACTAGCGGGGGTCTCGAGCAGTACTTC,CSASGTSGGLEQYF
TRBD2,-,TRBV10-3,TRBJ2-3,TGTGCCATCAGTGAGTCTCCCAGCGGGGACACAGATACGCAGTATTTT,CAISESPSGDTDTQYF
-,many,TRBV4-2,TRBJ2-7,TGTGCCAGCAGCCACCCACCAGACAGACGCTCCTACGAGCAGTACTTC,CASSHPPDRRSYEQYF
-,-,TRBV7-2,TRBJ2-1,TGTGCCAGCAGTTCCGTGGGGGCGAAATACAATGAGCAGTTCTTC,CASSSVGAKYNEQFF
-,many,TRBV29-1,TRBJ2-3,TGCAGCGTTGGGATAGGGGGTCGCAATACGCAGTATTTT,CSVGIGGRNTQYF
TRBD1,few,TRBV12-3/TRBV12-4,TRBJ2-5,TGTGCCAGCGGGGGGACAGGGGGCATGGAGACCCAGTACTTC,CASGGTGGMETQYF
TRBD1,many,TRBV3-1,TRBJ1-2,TGTGCCAGCAGCCAGTACAGGGGTTCCTATGGCTACACCTTC,CASSQYRGSYGYTF
-,-,TRBV5-1,TRBJ1-2,TGCGCCAGCAGCTTGGACAGCTACTATGGCTACACCTTC,CASSLDSYYGYTF
TRBD2,few,TRBV7-7,TRBJ2-5,TGTGCCAGCAGCTTAAACCGATTACTAGCGGGGTACCAAGAGACCCAGTACTTC,CASSLNRLLAGYQETQYF
TRBD2,-,TRBV7-2,TRBJ2-1,TGTGCCAGCAGCCCCAGACTAGCGGGCTCTGGTGAGCAGTTCTTC,CASSPRLAGSGEQFF